Reported below is one T cell receptor (beta chain). This CDR3 is 14 amino acids long. Germline V gene lookup returns CDR1 DFQATT and CDR2 SNEGSKA (reference sequence). The source of the sample is a study of T cells expressing NK-cell markers. In the study overall: Just one sequenced donor of eight was HCMV-seronegative, while seven were seropositive.

TCRdb re-called the 5' RACE reads and shows each CDR3 protein once, DNA omitted. Its table records roughly 420,000 distinct CDR3 sequences. This rearrangement joins TRBV20-1 to TRBJ1-5; without DNA, the TCRdb call of TRBD1 cannot be checked. Sequenced: blood T cells: a sorted CD56 or NKG2C T cell subset, CD4+ or CD8+ T cells, or bulk PBMC T cells (not recorded which). This clonotype was obtained from a woman between 18 and 69 years old in good health. The CDR3 here is CSATPTGIIQPQHF.